This entry concerns a single TCR beta chain. Other nucleotide sequences in the sample specify the same CDR3. CDR3 length equals 16 residues. Germline loops: CDR1 SGHRS, CDR2 YFSETQ. After removal of 1 base from V and 0 bases from J, the junction contained 3 bases not matched to a gene. Libraries were prepared by immunoSEQ multiplex PCR; TCRdb keeps only in-frame clonotypes and omits some of them. The data contain about 370,000 clones, approximately 90% of them singletons. Clinical histories supplied by participants themselves formed the basis of cohort assignment. The sample is drawn from a study of blood T cell repertoires in COVID-19. Overall study context: Acute and convalescent COVID-19 samples came from the United States, Italy and Spain.

The sequence derives from a woman between 40 and 50 years old who had been exposed to COVID-19. The V and J genes are TRBV5-1 and TRBJ1-4; the match to TRBD1 covers 7 bases. The material sequenced was PBMCs or T cells enriched from blood (not recorded which). CDR3 amino acids: CASSLTGAATNEKLFF. The CDR3 nucleotides are TGCGCCAGCAGCTTGACAGGGGCCGCAACTAATGAAAAACTGTTTTTT.